The clone carrying this T cell receptor beta chain has more than one count but fewer than ten. These data belong to a study of blood T cell repertoires in COVID-19. As for the study in general: The origin of the acute and convalescent COVID-19 samples was the United States, Italy and Spain. The analysed material was cDNA or gDNA that came from T cells, B-cell-depleted T cells, or PBMCs.

In the original analysis: Estimates of nucleated cell counts were drawn from the amplification of reference gene primers. Produced via immunoSEQ multiplex PCR; TCRdb's table is partial and in-frame only. D and trimming were read from the DNA, whereas the V and J calls and clone size are those reported in that table. The sample carries approximately 84,000 clones, almost 90% recorded once. Germline V gives CDR1 MDHEN, CDR2 SYDVKM. The CDR3 contains 12 residues. V was trimmed by 4 bases and J by 5 bases, leaving 8 bases between them. This receptor was identified in a human donor with active COVID-19. The donor label of this sample is uncertain. The V call is TRBV28, the J call TRBJ1-1; D remains ambiguous. The sequenced sample consisted of peripheral blood. The CDR3 is CASSYAYTEAFF. CDR3 coding DNA: TGTGCCAGCAGTTACGCGTATACTGAAGCTTTCTTT.